The next 5 T cell receptor beta chains were all read from a single sample in a study of cytomegalovirus exposure and HLA in healthy donors. A multiplex PCR was run with 60 Vbeta primers and 13 Jbeta primers. Repertoires were generated with immunoSEQ multiplex PCR, while TCRdb's copy carries only in-frame clones and drops some. The sample gives around 130,000 clones, 82% of which show up once; about 1.2% is in the top ten. Sequenced sample: PBMCs. Receptors were obtained from a boy aged 10-17 years in good health and CMV-seronegative.

The V call is TRBV15, the J call TRBJ2-2, with a tentative D call TRBD2 (5 bases). CDR3 length equals 18 residues. Trimming pared 0 bases from V and 2 bases from J, leaving 16 bases between. From germline, CDR1 is LNHNV and CDR2 YYDKDF (reference sequence). CDR3 amino acids: CATSRDYEGRSNTGELFF. As DNA, the CDR3 is TGTGCCACCAGCAGAGATTACGAGGGCCGATCAAACACCGGGGAGCTGTTTTTT. The variable domain in full, with the rest retrieved from reference TRBV15 and TRBJ2-2, is DAMVIQNPRYQVTQFGKPVTLSCSQTLNHNVMYWYQQKSSQAPKLLFHYYDKDFNNEADTPDNFQSRRPNTSFCFLDIRSPGLGDTAMYLCATSRDYEGRSNTGELFFGEGSRLTVL.

The V and J genes are TRBV7-8 and TRBJ2-1; the match to TRBD2 covers 7 bases. Germline CDR1 and CDR2: SGHVS and FQNEAQ. The junction had 8 bases not matched to a gene; V was cut back by 6 bases and J by 6 bases. The CDR3 is 14 amino acids. DNA for the CDR3: TGTGCCAGCAGTAACTGGAGGGAGGGCAATGAGCAGTTCTTC. Translation: CASSNWREGNEQFF.

In DNA, the CDR3 is TGTGCCAGCAGTAACAGGAGCACTGAAGCTTTCTTT. It encodes CASSNRSTEAFF. J is TRBJ1-1 and V is TRBV25-1, with TRBD1 as a possible D gene (5 bases). This CDR3 region has 12 residues. Between the trimmed V and J ends, which lost 5 bases and 4 bases, there was a span of 8 bases. Per germline, CDR1 MGHDK and CDR2 SYGVNS.

V and J are TRBV25-1 and TRBJ2-7, with unresolved D. Germline loops: CDR1 MGHDK, CDR2 SYGVNS. The V gene lost 0 bases and the J gene lost 2 bases, with 14 bases spanning the gap. The CDR3 has 16 residues. The CDR3, as DNA: TGTGCCAGCAGTGAATATGTGTTACAGCTTACCTACGAGCAGTACTTC. Translating gives CASSEYVLQLTYEQYF.

The CDR3 bases are TGTGCCAGCACGCAGGGAAATCAGCCCCAGCATTTT. It codes for CASTQGNQPQHF. The chain combines TRBV7-9 with TRBJ1-5; TRBD1 is a possible D gene (5 bases). This CDR3 is built from 12 residues. The V end was cut by 7 bases, the J end by 4 bases, with 8 bases between. Germline V lookup: CDR1 SEHNR, CDR2 FQNEAQ (reference sequence).